The entry that follows covers one T cell receptor (beta chain) sequence. This sample stems from a study of T cell changes during pregnancy in multiple sclerosis. The germline V gene has CDR1 LNHDA and CDR2 SQIVND (reference sequence). This CDR3 contains 15 residues. Trimming removed 3 bases from V and 5 bases from J; junction bases left unmatched: 7. This table comes from immunoSEQ multiplex PCR, and its TCRdb copy is limited to in-frame clones, with some not included. The table records about 67,000 clones, roughly 90% of them present only once. The clonotype was recovered from a female donor with multiple sclerosis, enrolled in a pregnancy study. The specimen was peripheral blood, collected in the second trimester of pregnancy. The rearrangement joins TRBV19 to TRBJ1-1; TRBD1 matches 9 bases. The CDR3 coding sequence is TGTGCCAGTAGTATTTTCCGACAGGGGGAGACTGAAGCTTTCTTT. The encoded protein is CASSIFRQGETEAFF. Variable domain in full (rest from reference TRBV19 and TRBJ1-1): DGGITQSPKYLFRKEGQNVTLSCEQNLNHDAMYWYRQDPGQGLRLIYYSQIVNDFQKGDIAEGYSVSREKKESFPLTVTSAQKNPTAFYLCASSIFRQGETEAFFGQGTRLTVV.